Ten or more counts support the clone carrying this T cell receptor (beta chain). Its specificity is unknown. This sample is drawn from a study of tumor-infiltrating lymphocytes in primary liver carcinoma. Findings and caveats of the study: Compared with tumor region pairs, tumor-adjacent and tumor-blood pairs overlapped less. The top-250-clone fraction was significantly higher in tumors than in blood (p = 0.039).

The roughly 19-32 mg bulk tissue piece was not sorted before simultaneous RNA and DNA extraction. Researchers generated TCR beta cDNA from 500 to 600 ng of total RNA, relying on a constant-region primer. ARM-PCR was slightly modified, and three nested multiplex PCR rounds with it gave rise to the TCR beta libraries. A C-beta reverse primer and TRBV1-TRBV30 forward primers served in each of the first two PCR rounds, at approximately 10 cycles apiece. TCRdb processed the multiplex PCR reads anew with MiXCR; each CDR3 protein has one entry. The sample includes roughly 120,000 distinct CDR3 sequences, roughly three fifths of them seen just once. V lost 5 bases and J lost 3; bases outside the gene matches: 6. The CDR3 spans 15 residues. Germline values: CDR1 SGHAT, CDR2 FQNNGV.

Input material: liver tumor tissue from sampling region 3. Subset indicated: tumor region T3, left-lateral pole. The source is a woman aged 55 to 70 with primary liver carcinoma and hepatitis B virus infection. The chain recombines TRBV11-2 with TRBJ2-1; 8 bases are shared with TRBD1. CDR3 in DNA: TGTGCCAGCAGCCCCGACAGGGGAGGCTACAATGAGCAGTTCTTC. Its protein product is CASSPDRGGYNEQFF. Variable domain in full (rest from reference TRBV11-2 and TRBJ2-1): EAGVAQSPRYKIIEKRQSVAFWCNPISGHATLYWYQQILGQGPKLLIQFQNNGVVDDSQLPKDRFSAERLKGVDSTLKIQPAKLEDSAVYLCASSPDRGGYNEQFFGPGTRLTVL.